Shown below are 17 T cell receptor beta chains from a single sample sequenced in a study. From the RT-PCR reads, TCRdb called clonotypes with MiXCR, one entry per CDR3 protein. The sample records fewer than 800,000 distinct CDR3 sequences, 13% to 15% being singletons. The sample was memory CD4+ T cells from blood. The receptors were gathered from a female donor in good health, serving as a healthy control.

CDR3 sequence reads: CASSLGRVNEQFF. The CDR3 coding sequence is TGTGCCAGCTCACTCGGACGGGTCAATGAGCAGTTCTTC. V and J are TRBV18 and TRBJ2-1; D not resolved. The CDR3 is 13 amino acids. Germline V lookup: CDR1 KGHSH, CDR2 LQKENI. V gave up 4 bases and J gave up 6 bases, with 10 bases separating them.

This clonotype was counted between two and nine times. The rearrangement joins TRBV6-5 to TRBJ1-6, with D possibly matching TRBD1 (6 bases). This CDR3 is built from 17 residues. The V gene's germline CDR1 is MNHEY and CDR2 SVGAGI. V lost 1 base to trimming and J lost 9 bases, with 19 bases between them. The CDR3 spells CASSYFSPQGEGSPLHF. CDR3 sequence (DNA): TGTGCCAGCAGTTACTTTTCCCCACAGGGTGAGGGTTCACCCCTCCACTTT.

In this sample, this clonotype turned up a few times. V usage is TRBV20-1 and J usage is TRBJ2-7, with 7 positions matching TRBD2. Germline CDR1 and CDR2: DFQATT and SNEGSKA (reference sequence). Germline trimming cut 0 bases from V and 4 bases from J; bases unmatched to any gene: 6. The CDR3 length is 14 residues. As DNA, the CDR3 is TGCAGTGCTAGAGATGCCAGCGGGGCATACGAGCAGTACTTC. Translated: CSARDASGAYEQYF.

In its sample, this clonotype was seen many times. The rearrangement joins TRBV20-1 to TRBJ2-5; 10 bases are a match to TRBD2. The CDR3 sequence is 15 residues long. Trimming took 6 bases from V and 8 from J; bases not matched to a gene: 15. Germline V gives CDR1 DFQATT, CDR2 SNEGSKA (reference sequence). The CDR3: CSADLLSGGRGTQYF. In nucleotides, the CDR3 is TGCAGTGCCGATCTTCTTAGCGGGGGGCGCGGTACCCAGTACTTC.

The sample holds a few counts of this clonotype. This chain links TRBV7-9 with TRBJ2-7, with 14 positions matching TRBD2. The CDR3 spans 16 residues. The J segment lost 2 bases and the V segment lost 5 bases, leaving 5 bases of the junction unmatched. Germline V gene sequence: CDR1 SEHNR, CDR2 FQNEAQ (reference sequence). CDR3 nucleotides: TGTGCCAGCAGCCCGCAGACTAGCGGGAGGGCCTACGAGCAGTACTTC. It translates to CASSPQTSGRAYEQYF.

This clonotype showed up just a few times. The chain couples TRBV28 to TRBJ1-1, with D possibly being TRBD1 (5 bases). Per the germline V gene, CDR1 is MDHEN and CDR2 is SYDVKM. The CDR3 has 15 residues. V dropped 3 bases and J dropped 4 bases, with 15 bases sitting between them. The CDR3 DNA reads as TGTGCCAGCAGTTTTTACGGGGCGCGGGGCACTGAAGCTTTCTTT. Amino acids: CASSFYGARGTEAFF. The variable domain in full, completed from reference TRBV28 and TRBJ1-1, reads DVKVTQSSRYLVKRTGEKVFLECVQDMDHENMFWYRQDPGLGLRLIYFSYDVKMKEKGDIPEGYSVSREKKERFSLILESASTNQTSMYLCASSFYGARGTEAFFGQGTRLTVV.

This clonotype came up a few times. The V call is TRBV5-1, the J call TRBJ2-7; D might be TRBD1 (6 bases). Trimming shortened V by 0 bases and J by 4 bases, and 11 bases separated the two germline ends. The CDR3 runs to 14 residues. Germline V lookup: CDR1 SGHRS, CDR2 YFSETQ. The CDR3 here is CASSLDGQKYEQYF. The CDR3 bases are TGCGCCAGCAGCTTGGATGGACAGAAGTACGAGCAGTACTTC.

This clonotype has just a few counts. The V gene is TRBV5-6, the J gene TRBJ2-1; D is uncertain. The CDR3 contains 14 residues. Germline V gene sequence: CDR1 SGHDT, CDR2 YYEEEE. The germline V and J ends were trimmed by 2 bases and 6 bases, with 12 bases remaining between them. As DNA, the CDR3 is TGTGCCAGCAGCTTCGAGACTCTCGTCAATGAGCAGTTCTTC. Translated: CASSFETLVNEQFF.

This chain connects TRBV11-2 to TRBJ2-2; 9 bases are shared with TRBD1. This CDR3 has 14 residues. The V segment lost 10 bases and the J segment 4 bases; nucleotides outside the gene matches: 7. From germline, CDR1 is SGHAT and CDR2 FQNNGV. Written as DNA, the CDR3 is TGTGCCATGGCACAGGGGGCCGGCACCGGGGAGCTGTTTTTT. The encoded protein is CAMAQGAGTGELFF.

This clonotype was counted at least ten times. This chain connects TRBV29-1 to TRBJ1-4; D not resolved. The length of the CDR3 is 16 residues. Germline V gene data show CDR1 as SQVTM and CDR2 as ANQGSEA. Trimming pared 5 bases from V and 0 bases from J, leaving 16 bases between. The CDR3 DNA follows: TGCAGCGTTTCAGGCGACCGGAGCTCAACTAATGAAAAACTGTTTTTT. Amino acid sequence: CSVSGDRSSTNEKLFF.

This clonotype was seen only a few times. This chain joins TRBV7-2 and TRBJ2-3; D not certain. Germline values: CDR1 SGHTA, CDR2 FQGNSA. With 10 bases removed from V and 5 bases from J, the gap between germline ends came to 13 bases. The CDR3 covers 12 residues. As DNA, the CDR3 is TGTGCCATCCGGGTCGGGCTAGATACGCAGTATTTT. Translating gives CAIRVGLDTQYF.

With regard to this clonotype: This may come from a read error, since a much larger clone is one base off. This chain joins TRBV20-1 and TRBJ2-7, with 7 bases fitting TRBD2. Trimming cost V 1 base and J 5 bases; bases outside gene matches: 8. Germline assignment: CDR1 DFQATT and CDR2 SNEGSKA (reference sequence). The CDR3 length is 14 residues. CDR3 in DNA: TGCAGTGCTAGAGTGACTGGCGGGAGAGACGAGCAGTACTTC. This translates into CSARVTGGRDEQYF.

This chain links TRBV6-2 or TRBV6-3 with TRBJ2-5, with D perhaps being TRBD1 or TRBD2 (7 bases each). The V gene lost 6 bases and the J gene lost 2 bases, with 16 bases spanning the gap. Germline assignment: CDR1 MNHEY and CDR2 SVGEGT. The CDR3 has 15 residues. The DNA for the CDR3 is TGTGCCAGCAGCCCACAGCGGGACAGACAAGAGACCCAGTACTTC. This sequence encodes CASSPQRDRQETQYF.

This clonotype was seen ten or more times. The rearrangement links TRBV15 to TRBJ2-1; D not certain. The V end lost 2 bases, the J end lost 9 bases, and 11 bases lay between the germline ends. Germline loops: CDR1 LNHNV, CDR2 YYDKDF (reference sequence). CDR3 size: 13 residues. The CDR3 nucleotides are TGTGCCACCAGCAGACAGTACGGCGGTGAGCAGTTCTTC. Translating gives CATSRQYGGEQFF.

This clonotype has more than one count but fewer than ten. This chain joins TRBV3-1 and TRBJ1-1, with 8 bases lining up with TRBD1. Per germline, CDR1 LGHDT and CDR2 YNNKEL (reference sequence). V lost 4 bases, J lost 1 base, and 5 bases stayed unmatched. CDR3 length equals 15 residues. The chain's CDR3 is CASSPSTGANTEAFF. The CDR3 DNA sequence: TGTGCCAGCAGCCCTTCGACAGGGGCGAACACTGAAGCTTTCTTT.

This clonotype occurred a few times. J is TRBJ2-2 and V is TRBV4-3, with D tentatively TRBD1 (6 bases). The germline gives CDR1 LGHNA, CDR2 YSLEER. V shed 0 bases and J shed 0 bases, with 11 bases lying between them. The CDR3 is 17 amino acids. The CDR3 sequence is CASSQDINRANTGELFF. Written as DNA, the CDR3 is TGCGCCAGCAGCCAAGATATAAACAGGGCGAACACCGGGGAGCTGTTTTTT.

The chain joins TRBV28 to TRBJ2-2; D is undetermined. Trimming took off 8 bases at V and 0 bases at J, with 13 bases between the two ends. From germline, CDR1 is MDHEN and CDR2 SYDVKM. The CDR3 totals 15 residues. CDR3 amino acids: CASGMTFPNTGELFF. The CDR3 DNA reads as TGTGCCAGCGGAATGACCTTTCCGAACACCGGGGAGCTGTTTTTT. The variable domain in full, with the rest retrieved from reference TRBV28 and TRBJ2-2, is DVKVTQSSRYLVKRTGEKVFLECVQDMDHENMFWYRQDPGLGLRLIYFSYDVKMKEKGDIPEGYSVSREKKERFSLILESASTNQTSMYLCASGMTFPNTGELFFGEGSRLTVL.